The present TCR beta chain was sequenced within a study of T-cell memory formation after mild COVID-19. This clonotype was observed a handful of times. Its specificity is unknown. Findings and limits, study-wide: Later expanders leaned CD4+, whereas clones that contracted between day 15 and 85 were balanced CD4/CD8.

V was clipped by 0 bases and J by 0 bases; unmatched bases: 9. The length of the CDR3 is 18 residues. Germline lookup yields CDR1 SGHRS and CDR2 YFSETQ. MiXCR, run by TCRdb on the 5' RACE reads, gives a single entry per CDR3 protein. The profile shows hundreds of thousands of distinct CDR3 sequences, roughly 22% of them singletons. The chain has TRBV5-1 and TRBJ2-5; 9 bases line up with TRBD2. The TCR sequence derives from an adult woman who had mild COVID-19 (a few samples of this study predate the infection). Cell type and time point are not known. The sequencing input was PBMCs or a T cell subset sorted from them (not recorded which). The CDR3 DNA reads as TGCGCCAGCAGCTTGGGTCTAGCGGGGTCGATTTACCAAGAGACCCAGTACTTC. This gives the protein CASSLGLAGSIYQETQYF. The whole variable domain, remainder taken from reference TRBV5-1 and TRBJ2-5, is KAGVTQTPRYLIKTRGQQVTLSCSPISGHRSVSWYQQTPGQGLQFLFEYFSETQRNKGNFPGRFSGRQFSNSRSEMNVSTLELGDSALYLCASSLGLAGSIYQETQYFGPGTRLLVL.